Listed here are 26 T cell receptor beta chains from one sample, sequenced in a study of PD-1 blockade in classical Hodgkin lymphoma. Sequencing used immunoSEQ multiplex PCR; TCRdb keeps in-frame clones, though not all of them. Among fewer than 100,000 clones listed, approximately 94% were seen once. Time point denoted: cycle 4 day 1 (C4D1), after six to seven weeks of nivolumab. Every patient was affected by relapse after autologous stem cell transplantation, while exposure to brentuximab vedotin was not uniform. The sample in question was peripheral blood mononuclear cells (PBMCs), obtained before the fourth cycle of nivolumab. All receptors derive from a human donor with classical Hodgkin lymphoma.

This clone was picked up one time. This chain uses TRBV28 with TRBJ2-5, with D perhaps TRBD2 (5 bases). Germline V gene lookup returns CDR1 MDHEN and CDR2 SYDVKM. Trimming removed 4 bases from V and 4 bases from J, with 10 bases in between. The CDR3 has 13 amino acids. The CDR3 protein is CASSSFEGETQYF. CDR3 sequence (DNA): TGTGCCAGCAGTTCATTTGAGGGAGAGACCCAGTACTTC.

This sequence joins TRBV5-4 and TRBJ1-5, with TRBD1 matching over 11 bases. Germline V gene lookup returns CDR1 SGHNT and CDR2 YYREEE (reference sequence). The CDR3 runs 16 residues. Trimming cost V 5 bases and J 6 bases; bases outside gene matches: 10. Written as DNA, the CDR3 is TGTGCCAGCAGTATGAAAGGACAGGGGGCAGGTCAGCCCCAGCATTTT. Protein: CASSMKGQGAGQPQHF.

This sequence joins TRBV30 and TRBJ1-6, with a tentative D call TRBD1 (6 bases). The CDR3 runs 15 residues. CDR1 and CDR2 from the germline V gene are GTSNPN and SVGIG (reference sequence). The V and J ends lost 2 bases and 10 bases respectively, with 18 bases between them. The CDR3 protein is CAWSRGGPGGSPLHF. Written as DNA, the CDR3 is TGTGCCTGGAGTAGGGGGGGCCCCGGCGGATCACCCCTCCACTTT. The full variable domain, with the rest looked up from reference TRBV30 and TRBJ1-6, is SQTIHQWPATLVQPVGSPLSLECTVEGTSNPNLYWYRQAAGRGLQLLFYSVGIGQISSEVPQNLSASRPQDRQFILSSKKLLLSDSGFYLCAWSRGGPGGSPLHFGNGTRLTVT.

The chain links TRBV5-4 to TRBJ2-3, with 7 positions matching TRBD2. Unmatched junction bases numbered 6, after V lost 1 base and J lost 4 bases. Per germline, CDR1 SGHNT and CDR2 YYREEE (reference sequence). CDR3 size: 15 residues. For the CDR3, the DNA is TGTGCCAGCAGCTTGACCGGCGGGAGAGCAGATACGCAGTATTTT. Its translation is CASSLTGGRADTQYF.

The chain links TRBV7-3 to TRBJ1-1; 7 bases are a match to TRBD1. Germline V gene lookup returns CDR1 SGHTA and CDR2 FQGTGA. The CDR3 covers 14 residues. The ends lost 4 bases at V and 5 bases at J; junction bases unmatched: 7. For the CDR3, the DNA is TGTGCCAGCAGCTCACTAGGGGGCCAGACTGAAGCTTTCTTT. As protein: CASSSLGGQTEAFF.

The chain couples TRBV11-2 to TRBJ2-5; 12 bases are shared with TRBD2. This CDR3 has 19 amino acids. The V gene's germline CDR1 is SGHAT and CDR2 FQNNGV. V shed 0 bases, J shed 1 base, and the junction held 9 bases outside the gene matches. For the CDR3, the DNA is TGTGCCAGCAGCTTAGAGGGGGGACTAGCGGGTGATCTCCAAGAGACCCAGTACTTC. Translating it yields CASSLEGGLAGDLQETQYF. The variable domain in full, completed from reference TRBV11-2 and TRBJ2-5, reads EAGVAQSPRYKIIEKRQSVAFWCNPISGHATLYWYQQILGQGPKLLIQFQNNGVVDDSQLPKDRFSAERLKGVDSTLKIQPAKLEDSAVYLCASSLEGGLAGDLQETQYFGPGTRLLVL.

The chain combines TRBV2 with TRBJ2-1; the D gene is possibly TRBD2 (5 bases). Germline CDR1 reads SNHLY; CDR2 reads FYNNEI. The CDR3 has 11 amino acids. V gave up 10 bases and J gave up 6 bases, with 10 bases separating them. CDR3 amino acids: CAKGLGNEQFF. The CDR3 bases are TGTGCCAAAGGACTGGGCAATGAGCAGTTCTTC.

V and J are TRBV7-9 and TRBJ2-2; the D gene is possibly TRBD1 (5 bases). V was clipped by 5 bases and J by 2 bases, with 15 bases between them. The CDR3 is 16 amino acids. Germline lookup yields CDR1 SEHNR and CDR2 FQNEAQ (reference sequence). CDR3 residues: CASSPTARTNTGELFF. The CDR3 DNA reads TGTGCCAGCAGCCCGACAGCCAGGACCAACACCGGGGAGCTGTTTTTT. Full variable domain (rest looked up from reference TRBV7-9 and TRBJ2-2): DTGVSQNPRHKITKRGQNVTFRCDPISEHNRLYWYRQTLGQGPEFLTYFQNEAQLEKSRLLSDRFSAERPKGSFSTLEIQRTEQGDSAMYLCASSPTARTNTGELFFGEGSRLTVL.

This chain joins TRBV19 and TRBJ2-2; D is unclear. CDR1 is LNHDA, CDR2 SQIVND, per germline (reference sequence). The CDR3 totals 16 residues. V dropped 5 bases and J dropped 4 bases, with 17 bases sitting between them. Here the CDR3 reads CASSPLGGEITGELFF. CDR3 bases: TGTGCCAGTAGTCCCCTAGGTGGGGAAATCACCGGGGAGCTGTTTTTT.

The chain combines TRBV5-1 with TRBJ2-7; maybe TRBD2 (5 bases). The CDR3 loop spans 12 amino acids. The germline V and J ends were trimmed by 3 bases and 2 bases, with 6 bases remaining between them. CDR1 is SGHRS, CDR2 YFSETQ, per germline. CDR3 residues: CASSSGTYEQYF. CDR3 sequence (DNA): TGCGCCAGCAGCTCCGGGACCTACGAGCAGTACTTC.

Only a few counts were recorded for this clone. The CDR3 spells CASSLGQRTGELFF. The CDR3 DNA reads TGCGCCAGCAGCTTAGGTCAGCGCACCGGGGAGCTGTTTTTT. V gene TRBV5-1 combines with J gene TRBJ2-2; D not resolved. Germline V gene data show CDR1 as SGHRS and CDR2 as YFSETQ. The V gene lost 2 bases and the J gene lost 4 bases, with 9 bases spanning the gap. This CDR3 has 14 residues.

The chain is built from TRBV7-6 and TRBJ1-2; tentative D call: TRBD1 (5 bases). V lost 0 bases and J lost 3, with 5 bases in between. The CDR3 is 13 amino acids. CDR1 is SGHVS, CDR2 FNYEAQ, per germline. The CDR3 reads CASSLAQDYGYTF. Written as DNA, the CDR3 is TGTGCCAGCAGCTTAGCACAGGACTATGGCTACACCTTC.

The chain couples TRBV5-6 to TRBJ1-5, with TRBD1 as a possible D gene (5 bases). Germline-derived CDR1 and CDR2 are SGHDT and YYEEEE. The ends were cut back, 1 base at V and 6 bases at J, with 11 bases in the middle. This CDR3 is 14 amino acids long. The CDR3 protein is CASSLRPGPQPQHF. Written as DNA, the CDR3 is TGTGCCAGCAGCTTGCGGCCAGGGCCTCAGCCCCAGCATTTT.

Details on this clone: Germline is not matched at one junction end, which may reflect a read error. This chain links TRBV7-9 with TRBJ1-4; no firm D call. Looked up from germline, CDR1 is SEHNR and CDR2 is FQNEAQ (reference sequence). The CDR3 extends over 11 amino acids. The CDR3 is CASSLAGKLFF. For the CDR3, the DNA is TGTGCCAGCAGCCTAGCGGGAAAACTGTTTTTT.

The chain employs TRBV30 and TRBJ1-2; D is uncertain. With 3 bases removed from V and 3 bases from J, the gap between germline ends came to 11 bases. The V gene's germline CDR1 is GTSNPN and CDR2 SVGIG (reference sequence). The CDR3 loop spans 13 amino acids. The CDR3 DNA reads TGTGCCTGGAGCGACCGGGCCTACTATGGCTACACCTTC. Amino acids: CAWSDRAYYGYTF. The full variable domain, with the rest looked up from reference TRBV30 and TRBJ1-2, is SQTIHQWPATLVQPVGSPLSLECTVEGTSNPNLYWYRQAAGRGLQLLFYSVGIGQISSEVPQNLSASRPQDRQFILSSKKLLLSDSGFYLCAWSDRAYYGYTFGSGTRLTVV.

The chain joins TRBV7-9 to TRBJ2-1, with D perhaps matching TRBD2 (5 bases). The ends were cut back, 8 bases at V and 13 bases at J, with 21 bases in the middle. The germline CDR1 and CDR2 sequences are SEHNR and FQNEAQ (reference sequence). This CDR3 is built from 13 residues. CDR3 bases: TGTGCCAGCGAGGAGCTCCAGGACTTGCCCCAGTTCTTC. It is translated as CASEELQDLPQFF.

The chain joins TRBV13 to TRBJ2-2; 8 bases line up with TRBD2. CDR3 size: 16 residues. Unmatched junction bases numbered 2, after V lost 0 bases and J lost 2 bases. Germline V CDR1 and CDR2: PRHDT, FYEKMQ (reference sequence). The CDR3 spells CASSLGTSGNTGELFF. The CDR3 region has the DNA TGTGCCAGCAGCTTAGGCACTAGCGGAAACACCGGGGAGCTGTTTTTT.

The chain combines TRBV4-2 with TRBJ2-2; 7 nucleotides match TRBD1. This CDR3 has 14 residues. Losses at the gene ends were 0 bases for V and 7 bases for J; bases not matched to a gene: 2. Per the germline V gene, CDR1 is LGHNA and CDR2 is YNFKEQ. The CDR3 region has the DNA TGTGCCAGCAGCCAAGACAGGGGGAACGGGGAGCTGTTTTTT. It specifies CASSQDRGNGELFF.

V is TRBV30 and J is TRBJ2-1, with a tentative D call TRBD2 (7 bases). The germline V gene encodes CDR1 GTSNPN and CDR2 SVGIG (reference sequence). The length of the CDR3 is 16 residues. Trimming cost V 3 bases and J 6 bases, with 21 bases left between them. CDR3 bases: TGTGCCTGGAGGGCCCGTGGGGGCGGGAGAGCCAATGAGCAGTTCTTC. Encoded protein: CAWRARGGGRANEQFF.

CDR3 protein: CASRQGAYQPQHF. The CDR3 DNA reads as TGTGCCAGCAGGCAGGGGGCTTATCAGCCCCAGCATTTT. The V call is TRBV6-5, the J call TRBJ1-5; 8 bases map to TRBD1. Losses at the gene ends were 6 bases for V and 5 bases for J; bases not matched to a gene: 3. Germline loops: CDR1 MNHEY, CDR2 SVGAGI. The CDR3 covers 13 residues.

V is TRBV6-6 and J is TRBJ1-1; 8 nucleotides align to TRBD1. V lost 5 bases to trimming and J lost 0 bases; unmatched junction nucleotides: 5. Looked up from germline, CDR1 is MNHNY and CDR2 is SVGAGI (reference sequence). The CDR3 length is 15 residues. The CDR3 DNA follows: TGTGCCAGCAGTGCCCCAGGGGGCATGAACACTGAAGCTTTCTTT. Translation gives CASSAPGGMNTEAFF.

The chain carries TRBV30 and TRBJ1-1; the D gene is possibly TRBD1 (6 bases). There are 14 residues in the CDR3. The V and J ends lost 2 bases and 7 bases respectively, with 17 bases between them. Germline V gene sequence: CDR1 GTSNPN, CDR2 SVGIG (reference sequence). In DNA form, the CDR3 reads TGTGCCTGGAGTACAGGGCCCGGGGTTAGTGAAGCTTTCTTT. Amino acids: CAWSTGPGVSEAFF.

The rearrangement joins TRBV6-5 to TRBJ2-2; unclear D gene. CDR1 is MNHEY and CDR2 is SVGAGI in the germline V gene. This CDR3 spans 16 amino acids. Trimming shortened V by 0 bases and J by 1 base, and 9 bases separated the two germline ends. This CDR3 reads CASSYSYPLNTGELFF. The CDR3 DNA reads as TGTGCCAGCAGTTACTCGTACCCTCTGAACACCGGGGAGCTGTTTTTT.

The chain has TRBV6-1 and TRBJ2-2, with 10 bases lining up with TRBD1. The V and J ends lost 6 bases and 6 bases, in that order; junction bases with no gene match: 7. Germline loops: CDR1 MNHNS, CDR2 SASEGT. The CDR3 is 15 amino acids. In DNA form, the CDR3 reads TGTGCCAGCAGCCGACAGGGGGCTTTGTCCGGGGAGCTGTTTTTT. Its protein product is CASSRQGALSGELFF.

The V call is TRBV2, the J call TRBJ1-5; D gene unclear. The CDR3 length is 14 residues. Trimming stripped 8 bases from V and 2 bases from J, with 13 bases between. Germline V gene lookup returns CDR1 SNHLY and CDR2 FYNNEI. The CDR3 loop is CASSGEGGNQPQHF. The CDR3 DNA reads as TGTGCCAGCTCCGGTGAAGGCGGCAATCAGCCCCAGCATTTT.

V usage is TRBV19 and J usage is TRBJ2-7, with D perhaps matching TRBD1 (6 bases). CDR1 and CDR2 (germline): LNHDA, SQIVND (reference sequence). The length of the CDR3 is 14 residues. Between the trimmed V and J ends, which lost 6 bases and 3 bases, there was a span of 15 bases. CDR3 loop: CASRDRDTVYEQYF. CDR3 sequence (DNA): TGTGCCAGTAGAGACCGGGACACCGTCTACGAGCAGTACTTC.